A single sample is the source of the 28 T cell receptor beta chains below, sequenced in a study of tumor and adjacent non-tumor tissue in lung cancer. A modified ARM-PCR protocol with three rounds of nested PCR amplified TCRbeta. MiXCR, applied by TCRdb to the multiplex PCR reads, yields one record per CDR3 protein. The sample has about 93,000 distinct CDR3 sequences, less than 80% seen once. The template was RNA from unsorted bulk tissue. The sequenced sample consisted of lung tumor tissue. The receptors originated from a man aged 55 to 70 with non-small cell lung cancer.

Turning to this clonotype: A much larger clonotype is one base distant, so this may be a read error. This chain connects TRBV4-1 to TRBJ1-2; 10 bases line up with TRBD1. Germline CDR1 reads MGHRA; CDR2 reads YSYEKL. The CDR3 has 15 amino acids. DNA for the CDR3: TGCGCCAGCAGCGACGGGACAGGGGCCTTCTATGGCCACACCTTC. Residues: CASSDGTGAFYGHTF.

Remarks on this clonotype: One end of the junction is discordant with germline, which a read error may explain. For the CDR3, the DNA is TGCCCCAGCAGCCACGACGGGACAGGTTTCTCTAGGGCCAACGTCCTGACTTTC. Translating gives CPSSHDGTGFSRANVLTF. This chain joins TRBV4-3 and TRBJ2-6; TRBD1 matches at 8 bases. Germline CDR1 and CDR2: LGHNA and YSLEER. CDR3 size: 18 residues.

Comments on this clonotype: Since a much larger clone is just one base distant, this may be a read error. J is TRBJ1-2 and V is TRBV20-1; tentatively, D is TRBD1 (5 bases). This CDR3 has 13 residues. Germline CDR1 is DFQATT and CDR2 is SNEGSKA (reference sequence). In DNA form, the CDR3 reads TGCAATGCTAGACTTCCCGGGGCCTATGGCTACACCTTC. This sequence encodes CNARLPGAYGYTF.

This clonotype came up many times. This chain links TRBV28 with TRBJ1-5, with D unresolved. This CDR3 is 14 amino acids long. Trimming removed 4 bases at V and 3 bases at J, with 10 bases between. Germline V gene lookup returns CDR1 MDHEN and CDR2 SYDVKM. The CDR3 spells CASSSTEYNQPQHF. In DNA form, the CDR3 reads TGTGCCAGCAGTTCCACAGAGTACAATCAGCCCCAGCATTTT.

Notes on this clonotype: A read error is likely, as this CDR3 ends without the conserved phenylalanine or tryptophan. The V and J genes are TRBV6-5 and TRBJ1-2; 9 bases match TRBD1. CDR3 length equals 15 residues. Germline V gene lookup returns CDR1 MNHEY and CDR2 SVGAGI. Losses at the gene ends were 7 bases for V and 2 bases for J; bases not matched to a gene: 8. CDR3 nucleotide sequence: TGTGCCAGCACTCTGACAGGGGGTCCCAACTATGGCTACACCATC. This encodes CASTLTGGPNYGYTI.

For this clonotype: Just one base apart from a much larger clone, this may be a read error. J is TRBJ1-2 and V is TRBV5-6; D remains ambiguous. The CDR3 extends over 12 amino acids. CDR1 is SGHDT and CDR2 is YYEEEE in the germline V gene. For the CDR3, the DNA is TGTGTCAGCAGCTTGGCGGCGACATCTAGCGCCTTC. Encoded protein: CVSSLAATSSAF. Full variable domain (remainder filled in from reference TRBV5-6 and TRBJ1-2): DAGVTQSPTHLIKTRGQQVTLRCSPKSGHDTVSWYQQALGQGPQFIFQYYEEEERQRGNFPDRFSGHQFPNYSSELNVNALLLGDSALYLCVSSLAATSSAFGSGTRLTVV.

On this clonotype: A much larger clone differs by one base, so this may be a read error. This CDR3 reads CASSPSPSYQQYF. The DNA for the CDR3 is TGTGCCAGCAGTCCCTCTCCTTCCTACCAGCAGTACTTC. The chain joins TRBV28 to TRBJ2-7; D unresolved. This CDR3 comprises 13 residues. CDR1 MDHEN and CDR2 SYDVKM come from the germline V gene. Full variable domain (outside the CDR3, taken from reference TRBV28 and TRBJ2-7): DVKVTQSSRYLVKRTGEKVFLECVQDMDHENMFWYRQDPGLGLRLIYFSYDVKMKEKGDIPEGYSVSREKKERFSLILESASTNQTSMYLCASSPSPSYQQYFGPGTRLTVT.

CDR3 loop: CAWSGPGWSDTQYF. CDR3 coding DNA: TGTGCCTGGAGTGGGCCGGGGTGGTCAGATACGCAGTATTTT. The chain recombines TRBV30 with TRBJ2-3; weak D call: TRBD2 (5 bases). The CDR3 is made up of 14 amino acids. The V end lost 1 base, the J end lost 4 bases, and 12 bases lay between the germline ends. Germline CDR1 reads GTSNPN; CDR2 reads SVGIG (reference sequence).

About this clonotype itself: The junction shows a germline mismatch at one end, possibly a read error. V gene TRBV11-2 combines with J gene TRBJ2-1; 8 bases are a match to TRBD2. This CDR3 spans 18 amino acids. Per germline, CDR1 SGHAT and CDR2 FQNNGV. The CDR3 is CPSSFVITSGLLYNEQFF. The CDR3 coding sequence is TGTCCCAGCAGCTTTGTTATAACTAGCGGTCTGTTGTACAATGAGCAGTTCTTC.

As to this clonotype: Sequence at one end of the junction differs from germline and may be a read error. The rearrangement uses TRBV11-1 and TRBJ1-1, with D perhaps matching TRBD1 (5 bases). This CDR3 contains 14 residues. Germline V gene data show CDR1 as SGHAT and CDR2 as FQDESV (reference sequence). The CDR3 sequence is CTSSTAGGPTEAFF. The DNA of the CDR3 is TGTACCAGCAGCACTGCTGGGGGTCCCACTGAAGCTTTCTTT.

The chain recombines TRBV28 with TRBJ1-3; D not certain. Germline V gives CDR1 MDHEN, CDR2 SYDVKM. The CDR3 length is 12 residues. CDR3 protein: CPTSVLRSTIYF. In DNA, the CDR3 is TGTCCCACCTCTGTATTGAGGAGCACCATATATTTT.

On this clonotype: This may come from a read error, since a much larger clone is one base off. The chain links TRBV5-1 to TRBJ2-2; the match to TRBD1 covers 11 bases. The germline gives CDR1 SGHRS, CDR2 YFSETQ. CDR3 length: 17 residues. CDR3 in amino acids: CASNLGGQGAGTGELFF. CDR3 sequence (DNA): TGCGCCAGCAACTTGGGAGGACAGGGGGCTGGTACCGGGGAGCTGTTTTTT.

Worth noting for this clonotype: A read error may be the cause here, since a much bigger clone is one base away. V and J are TRBV20-1 and TRBJ1-2; D ambiguous. CDR3 length equals 14 residues. From germline, CDR1 is DFQATT and CDR2 SNEGSKA (reference sequence). CDR3 DNA: TGCAGTGTTAGACGGGGTGCCGTTTCCTATGGCTACACCTTC. It yields the protein CSVRRGAVSYGYTF.

V gene TRBV6-2 or TRBV6-3 combines with J gene TRBJ2-1; D remains ambiguous. The CDR3 runs to 15 residues. Trimming pared 4 bases from V and 4 bases from J, leaving 14 bases between. From germline, CDR1 is MNHEY and CDR2 SVGEGT. Written as DNA, the CDR3 is TGTGCCAGCAGTTCCGTGGCTTGCGTGTACAATGAGCAGTTCTTC. Encoded protein: CASSSVACVYNEQFF.

Notes on this clonotype: A read error may explain this, as a much larger clone is one base away. V is TRBV4-1 and J is TRBJ1-1; D gene ambiguous. The CDR3 length is 15 residues. CDR1 and CDR2 from the germline V gene are MGHRA and YSYEKL. Trimming stripped 0 bases from V and 12 bases from J, with 20 bases between. CDR3 sequence (DNA): TGCGCCAGCAGCCAAGAGACCCTGTTACTTAAGGGAACTTTCTTT. It encodes CASSQETLLLKGTFF.

This clonotype was seen at least ten times. J is TRBJ2-7 and V is TRBV6-5; weak D call: TRBD1 (6 bases). The length of the CDR3 is 14 residues. Trimming shortened V by 2 bases and J by 5 bases, and 13 bases separated the two germline ends. Germline CDR1 is MNHEY and CDR2 is SVGAGI. CDR3 sequence reads: CASSYRGGRDEQYF. The CDR3 coding sequence is TGTGCCAGCAGTTACAGAGGGGGAAGAGACGAGCAGTACTTC.

This clonotype was detected many times. The genes are TRBV30 and TRBJ2-3; TRBD2 aligns across 10 bases. Germline loops: CDR1 GTSNPN, CDR2 SVGIG (reference sequence). The CDR3 sequence is 13 residues long. V lost 5 bases, J lost 2 bases, and 1 base stayed unmatched. CDR3 in amino acids: CAWGTSDTDTQYF. CDR3 nucleotides: TGTGCCTGGGGGACTAGCGACACAGATACGCAGTATTTT.

The rearrangement uses TRBV10-3 and TRBJ1-1, with TRBD1 matching over 7 bases. Losses at the gene ends were 6 bases for V and 3 bases for J; bases not matched to a gene: 10. CDR1 is ENHRY and CDR2 is SYGVKD in the germline V gene. CDR3 size: 15 residues. The CDR3 DNA reads TGTGCCATCAGGCGGTACAACAGGGGTGACACTGAAGCTTTCTTT. Amino acid sequence: CAIRRYNRGDTEAFF.

The rearrangement links TRBV11-2 to TRBJ2-1; 7 bases agree with TRBD1. The CDR3 has 14 residues. The germline CDR1 and CDR2 sequences are SGHAT and FQNNGV. V trimming: 7 bases; J trimming: 5 bases; junction bases outside the gene matches: 8. CDR3 amino acids: CASNFLGQNNEQFF. The CDR3 nucleotides read TGTGCCAGCAACTTTCTGGGACAGAACAATGAGCAGTTCTTC.

As to this clonotype: A read error may account for a junction end that differs from germline. V usage is TRBV20-1 and J usage is TRBJ2-3, with 8 positions matching TRBD2. Germline CDR1 reads DFQATT; CDR2 reads SNEGSKA (reference sequence). The CDR3 runs to 15 residues. CDR3 loop: CSASGGVGSTDRQYF. As DNA, the CDR3 is TGCAGTGCTAGCGGGGGGGTGGGGAGCACAGATAGGCAGTATTTT.

The CDR3 DNA reads TGTGCCTGCAATCGCAACACAGATACGCAGTATTTT. It specifies CACNRNTDTQYF. The chain uses TRBV6-6 and TRBJ2-3; no reliable D call. Trimming cost V 11 bases and J 2 bases, with 11 bases left between them. Germline-derived CDR1 and CDR2 are MNHNY and SVGAGI (reference sequence). This CDR3 spans 12 amino acids.

The chain uses TRBV5-5 and TRBJ1-1, with a tentative D call TRBD1 (6 bases). The CDR3 consists of 14 residues. CDR1 is SGHKS, CDR2 YYEKEE, per germline (reference sequence). Trimming removed 6 bases from V and 12 bases from J, with 24 bases in between. CDR3 sequence (DNA): TGTGCCAGCAACTCTCGGGGACAAGATCAGAATCCTTTCTTT. It codes for CASNSRGQDQNPFF.

Comments on this clonotype: The junction departs from germline at one end; a sequencing error may be responsible. The genes are TRBV20-1 and TRBJ2-1, with 14 bases that match TRBD2. In germline, CDR1 is DFQATT, CDR2 SNEGSKA (reference sequence). The CDR3 extends over 15 amino acids. The CDR3 bases are TGCAGTGCTTCCAGTGGGACTAGCGGGAGCAATGAGGAGTTCTTC. Its protein product is CSASSGTSGSNEEFF.

In this sample, this clonotype turned up many times. V is TRBV5-6 and J is TRBJ1-4; unclear D gene. V was cut by 0 bases and J by 0 bases, with 3 bases left in between. The CDR3 has 14 amino acids. Germline V gene sequence: CDR1 SGHDT, CDR2 YYEEEE. CDR3 amino acids: CASSLEATNEKLFF. In DNA form, the CDR3 reads TGTGCCAGCAGCTTGGAAGCAACTAATGAAAAACTGTTTTTT.

For this clonotype: At one of its ends the junction is not consistent with the germline gene, which may arise from a read error. The genes are TRBV20-1 and TRBJ1-2; D is perhaps TRBD1 (5 bases). Germline V gives CDR1 DFQATT, CDR2 SNEGSKA (reference sequence). This CDR3 has 13 residues. CDR3 residues: CSGRAGTAHGYTF. The CDR3 DNA follows: TGCAGTGGTAGAGCTGGGACGGCCCATGGCTACACCTTC.

On this clonotype: A read error is likely, as this CDR3 ends without the conserved phenylalanine or tryptophan. The DNA of the CDR3 is TGTGCCAGCAGCTTAGGGACTAGCGGGGGGTCTCAAGAGACCCAGTACCTC. As protein: CASSLGTSGGSQETQYL. The V gene is TRBV11-2, the J gene TRBJ2-5; 14 bases match TRBD2. This CDR3 contains 17 residues. The germline V gene encodes CDR1 SGHAT and CDR2 FQNNGV. The J segment lost 2 bases and the V segment lost 1 base, leaving 3 bases of the junction unmatched.

This clonotype was observed a handful of times. A much larger clonotype is one base distant, so this may be a read error. V usage is TRBV28 and J usage is TRBJ1-1; a possible D gene is TRBD1 (5 bases). Germline loops: CDR1 MDHEN, CDR2 SYDVKM. This CDR3 contains 11 residues. CDR3 loop: CASRGGSEALF. CDR3 in DNA: TGTGCCAGCAGGGGGGGTTCTGAAGCTCTCTTT.

The table lists this clonotype with a count of one. The V call is TRBV24-1, the J call TRBJ1-2; 7 nucleotides agree with TRBD1. In germline, CDR1 is KGHDR, CDR2 SFDVKD. The length of the CDR3 is 15 residues. The J segment lost 9 bases and the V segment lost 4 bases, leaving 13 bases of the junction unmatched. CDR3 region: CATSDPNRGEYCYTF. CDR3 nucleotide sequence: TGTGCCACCAGTGACCCAAACAGGGGTGAATATTGCTACACCTTC.